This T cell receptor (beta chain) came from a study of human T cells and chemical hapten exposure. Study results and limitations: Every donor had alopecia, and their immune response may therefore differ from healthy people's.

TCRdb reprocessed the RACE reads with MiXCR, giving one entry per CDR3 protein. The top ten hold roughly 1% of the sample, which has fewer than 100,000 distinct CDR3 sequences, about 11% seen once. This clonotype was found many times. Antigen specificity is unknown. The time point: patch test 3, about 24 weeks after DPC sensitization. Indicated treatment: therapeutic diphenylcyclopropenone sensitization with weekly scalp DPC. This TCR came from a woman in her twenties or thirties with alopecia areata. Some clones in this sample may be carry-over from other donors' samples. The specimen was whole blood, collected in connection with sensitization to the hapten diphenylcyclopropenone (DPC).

The CDR3 sequence: CASSRGVDTGELFF. The CDR3 nucleotides read TGTGCCAGCAGTAGGGGAGTTGACACCGGGGAGCTGTTTTTT. J is TRBJ2-2 and V is TRBV6-2 or TRBV6-3; D possibly uses TRBD1 or TRBD2 (5 bases each). The germline V gene encodes CDR1 MNHEY and CDR2 SVGEGT. The CDR3 is 14 residues long. Trimming removed 5 bases at V and 3 bases at J, with 10 bases between.